At least ten counts were recorded for the clone carrying this T cell receptor (beta chain). V lost 6 bases and J lost 4, with 7 bases in between. Germline values: CDR1 MDHEN, CDR2 SYDVKM. The CDR3 loop spans 11 amino acids. This entry belongs to a study of T-cell reconstitution after alpha-beta-depleted transplantation in children. Molecular barcoding with unique molecular identifiers was used for the TCRbeta library. TCRdb ran MiXCR on the PCR reads and lists one entry per CDR3 protein. This table holds about 230,000 distinct CDR3 sequences, about 12% found once. The receptor was isolated from a human donor who donated a stem cell graft to a child with acute lymphoblastic leukemia. Sequences were derived from PBMCs from the stem cell graft donor, sampled from the stem cell graft. The chain couples TRBV28 to TRBJ2-7, with a tentative D call TRBD2 (6 bases). The CDR3 sequence: CASREGYEQYF. The CDR3 DNA follows: TGTGCCAGCAGGGAGGGGTACGAGCAGTACTTC.